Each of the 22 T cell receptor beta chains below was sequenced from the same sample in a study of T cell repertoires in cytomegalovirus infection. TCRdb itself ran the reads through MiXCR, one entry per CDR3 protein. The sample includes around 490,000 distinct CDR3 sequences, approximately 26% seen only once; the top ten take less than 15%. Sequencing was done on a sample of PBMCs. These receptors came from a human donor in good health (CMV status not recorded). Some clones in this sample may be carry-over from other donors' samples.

CDR3 protein: CSVEEGGNSGANVLTF. The CDR3 nucleotides are TGCAGCGTTGAAGAAGGGGGGAACTCTGGGGCCAACGTCCTGACTTTC. This chain joins TRBV29-1 and TRBJ2-6; perhaps D is TRBD1 or TRBD2 (6 bases each). The V end was cut by 0 bases, the J end by 0 bases, with 9 bases between. Germline-derived CDR1 and CDR2 are SQVTM and ANQGSEA. The CDR3 length is 16 residues. Drawing the rest from reference TRBV29-1 and TRBJ2-6, the complete variable domain is SAVISQKPSRDICQRGTSLTIQCQVDSQVTMMFWYRQQPGQSLTLIATANQGSEATYESGFVIDKFPISRPNLTFSTLTVSNMSPEDSSIYLCSVEEGGNSGANVLTFGAGSRLTVL.

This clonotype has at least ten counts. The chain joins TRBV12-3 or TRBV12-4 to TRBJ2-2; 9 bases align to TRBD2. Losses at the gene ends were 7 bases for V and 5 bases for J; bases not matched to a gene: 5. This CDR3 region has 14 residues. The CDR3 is CASIPGLATGELFF. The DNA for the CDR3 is TGTGCCAGCATTCCGGGACTAGCAACCGGGGAGCTGTTTTTT.

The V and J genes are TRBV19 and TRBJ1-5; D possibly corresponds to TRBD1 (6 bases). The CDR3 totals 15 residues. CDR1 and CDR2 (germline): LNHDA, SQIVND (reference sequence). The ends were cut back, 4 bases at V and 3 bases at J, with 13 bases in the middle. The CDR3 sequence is CASSSQGSFNQPQHF. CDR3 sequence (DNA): TGTGCCAGTAGTAGTCAGGGGTCATTCAATCAGCCCCAGCATTTT.

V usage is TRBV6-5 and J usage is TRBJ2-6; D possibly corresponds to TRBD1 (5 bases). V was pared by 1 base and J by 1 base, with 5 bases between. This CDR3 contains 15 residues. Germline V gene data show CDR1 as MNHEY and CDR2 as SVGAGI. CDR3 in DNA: TGTGCCAGCAGTTACTGGACATCTGGGGCCAACGTCCTGACTTTC. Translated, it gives CASSYWTSGANVLTF.

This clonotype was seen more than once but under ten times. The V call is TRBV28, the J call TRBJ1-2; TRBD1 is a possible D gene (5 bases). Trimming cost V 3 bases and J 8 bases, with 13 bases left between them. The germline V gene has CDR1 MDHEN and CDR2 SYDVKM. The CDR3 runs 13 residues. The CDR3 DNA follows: TGTGCCAGCAGTTTGGGGGGTATTAGGGGCTACACCTTC. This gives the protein CASSLGGIRGYTF.

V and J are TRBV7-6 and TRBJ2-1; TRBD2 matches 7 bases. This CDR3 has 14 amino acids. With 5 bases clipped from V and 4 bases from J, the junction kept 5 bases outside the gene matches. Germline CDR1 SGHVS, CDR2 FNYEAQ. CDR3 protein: CASSDGTTYNEQFF. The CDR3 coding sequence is TGTGCCAGCAGCGACGGGACTACTTACAATGAGCAGTTCTTC.

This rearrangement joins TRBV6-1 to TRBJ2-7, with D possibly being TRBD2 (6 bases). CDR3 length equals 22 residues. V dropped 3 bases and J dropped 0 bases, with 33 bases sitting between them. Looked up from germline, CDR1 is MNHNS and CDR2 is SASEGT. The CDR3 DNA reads TGTGCCAGCAGTGAGGTTGTTGGCTCCGGGACTCCCCTCCGGTTCTCCTCCTACGAGCAGTACGTC. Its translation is CASSEVVGSGTPLRFSSYEQYV.

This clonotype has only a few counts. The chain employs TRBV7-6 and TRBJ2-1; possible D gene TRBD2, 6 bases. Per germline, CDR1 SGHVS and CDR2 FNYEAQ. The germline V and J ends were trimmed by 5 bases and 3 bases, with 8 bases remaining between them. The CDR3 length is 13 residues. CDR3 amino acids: CASSEEGYNEQFF. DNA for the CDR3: TGTGCCAGCAGCGAGGAGGGCTACAATGAGCAGTTCTTC.

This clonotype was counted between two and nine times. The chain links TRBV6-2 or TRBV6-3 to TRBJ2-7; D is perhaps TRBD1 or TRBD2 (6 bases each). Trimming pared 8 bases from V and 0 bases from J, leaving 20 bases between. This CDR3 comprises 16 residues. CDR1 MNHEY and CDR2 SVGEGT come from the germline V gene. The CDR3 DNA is TGTGCCAGCCAAGGGGGGTTCGACAGGTCCTCCTACGAGCAGTACTTC. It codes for CASQGGFDRSSYEQYF.

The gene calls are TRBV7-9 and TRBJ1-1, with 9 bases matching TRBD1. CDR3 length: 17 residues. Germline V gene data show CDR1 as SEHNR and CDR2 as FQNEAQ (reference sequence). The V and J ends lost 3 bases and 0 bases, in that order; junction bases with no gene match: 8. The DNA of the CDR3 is TGTGCCAGCAGCTTTGCCGGGACAGGGACCATGAACACTGAAGCTTTCTTT. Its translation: CASSFAGTGTMNTEAFF.

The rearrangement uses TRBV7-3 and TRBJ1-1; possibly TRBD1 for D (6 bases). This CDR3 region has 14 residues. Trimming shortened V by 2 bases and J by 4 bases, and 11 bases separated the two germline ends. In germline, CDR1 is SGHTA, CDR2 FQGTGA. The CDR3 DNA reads TGTGCCAGCAGCTTACATCAGGGGAGCACTGAAGCTTTCTTT. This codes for CASSLHQGSTEAFF.

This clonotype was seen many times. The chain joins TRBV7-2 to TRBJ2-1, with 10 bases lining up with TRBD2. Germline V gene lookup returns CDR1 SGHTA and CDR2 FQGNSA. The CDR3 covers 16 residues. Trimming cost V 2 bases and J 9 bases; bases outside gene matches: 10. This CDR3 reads CASSLNRASGSGEQFF. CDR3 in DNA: TGTGCCAGCAGCTTAAATAGGGCTAGCGGGAGTGGTGAGCAGTTCTTC.

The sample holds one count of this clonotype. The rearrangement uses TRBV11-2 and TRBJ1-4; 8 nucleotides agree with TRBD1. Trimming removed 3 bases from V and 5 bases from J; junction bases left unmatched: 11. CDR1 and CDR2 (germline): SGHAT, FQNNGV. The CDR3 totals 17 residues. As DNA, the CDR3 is TGTGCCAGCAGCTTGCGGACAGGGTCCCCAGGGAATGAAAAACTGTTTTTT. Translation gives CASSLRTGSPGNEKLFF.

CDR3 DNA sequence: TGCAGCGTTGGGCGAGATACGCAGTATTTT. This encodes CSVGRDTQYF. The chain has TRBV29-1 and TRBJ2-3; no clear D. The V and J ends lost 4 bases and 5 bases respectively, with 4 bases between them. Germline-derived CDR1 and CDR2 are SQVTM and ANQGSEA. The length of the CDR3 is 10 residues.

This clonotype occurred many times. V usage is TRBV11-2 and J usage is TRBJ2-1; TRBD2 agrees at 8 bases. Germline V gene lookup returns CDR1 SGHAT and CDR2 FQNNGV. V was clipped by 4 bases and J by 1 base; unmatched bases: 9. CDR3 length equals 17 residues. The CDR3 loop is CASSSFLAGWSYNEQFF. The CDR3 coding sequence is TGTGCCAGCAGCTCCTTTTTAGCGGGATGGTCCTACAATGAGCAGTTCTTC. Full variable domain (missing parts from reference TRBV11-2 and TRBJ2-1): EAGVAQSPRYKIIEKRQSVAFWCNPISGHATLYWYQQILGQGPKLLIQFQNNGVVDDSQLPKDRFSAERLKGVDSTLKIQPAKLEDSAVYLCASSSFLAGWSYNEQFFGPGTRLTVL.

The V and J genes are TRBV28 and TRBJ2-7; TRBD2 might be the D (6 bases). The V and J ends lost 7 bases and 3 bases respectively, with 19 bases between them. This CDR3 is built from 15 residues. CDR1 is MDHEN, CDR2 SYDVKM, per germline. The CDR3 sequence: CASTGLADRGYEQYF. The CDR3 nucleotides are TGTGCCAGCACCGGTTTAGCGGACCGAGGCTACGAGCAGTACTTC.

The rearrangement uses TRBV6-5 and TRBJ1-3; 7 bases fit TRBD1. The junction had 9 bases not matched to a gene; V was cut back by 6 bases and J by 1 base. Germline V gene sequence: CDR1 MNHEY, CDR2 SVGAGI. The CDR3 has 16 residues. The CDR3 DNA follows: TGTGCCAGCAGGGCACAGGGGACATCGTCTGGAAACACCATATATTTT. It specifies CASRAQGTSSGNTIYF.

CDR3 loop: CASSIDGRARETQYF. CDR3 sequence (DNA): TGTGCCAGTAGTATAGACGGGAGGGCGCGGGAGACCCAGTACTTC. This chain connects TRBV19 to TRBJ2-5, with TRBD2 identical over 8 bases. The germline V gene has CDR1 LNHDA and CDR2 SQIVND (reference sequence). After removal of 0 bases from V and 5 bases from J, the junction contained 5 bases not matched to a gene. The CDR3 runs to 15 residues.

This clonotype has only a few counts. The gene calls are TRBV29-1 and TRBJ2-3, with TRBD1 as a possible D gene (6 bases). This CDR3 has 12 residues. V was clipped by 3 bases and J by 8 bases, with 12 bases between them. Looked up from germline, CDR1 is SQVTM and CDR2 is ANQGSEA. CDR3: CSVDGQLATQYF. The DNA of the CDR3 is TGCAGCGTTGATGGACAGTTAGCTACGCAGTATTTT.

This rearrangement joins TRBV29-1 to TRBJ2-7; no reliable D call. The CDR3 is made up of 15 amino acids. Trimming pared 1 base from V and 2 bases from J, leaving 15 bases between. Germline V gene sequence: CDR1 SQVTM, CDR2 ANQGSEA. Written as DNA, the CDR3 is TGCAGCGTTGAAGGGGTAACCGGCCGGCCCTACGAGCAGTACTTC. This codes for CSVEGVTGRPYEQYF.

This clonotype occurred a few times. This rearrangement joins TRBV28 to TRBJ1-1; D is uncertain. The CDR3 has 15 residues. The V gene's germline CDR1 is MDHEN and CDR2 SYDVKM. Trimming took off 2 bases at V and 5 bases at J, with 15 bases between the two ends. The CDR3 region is CASSLLVPAGTEAFF. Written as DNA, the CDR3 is TGTGCCAGCAGTTTACTGGTGCCCGCCGGGACTGAAGCTTTCTTT.

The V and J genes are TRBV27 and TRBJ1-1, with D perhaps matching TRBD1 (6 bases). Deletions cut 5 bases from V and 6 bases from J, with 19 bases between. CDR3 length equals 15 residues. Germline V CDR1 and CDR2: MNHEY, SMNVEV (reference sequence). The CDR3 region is CASSLRGRAGAEAFF. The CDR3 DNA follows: TGTGCCAGCAGTCTCAGGGGCAGGGCAGGGGCTGAAGCTTTCTTT.